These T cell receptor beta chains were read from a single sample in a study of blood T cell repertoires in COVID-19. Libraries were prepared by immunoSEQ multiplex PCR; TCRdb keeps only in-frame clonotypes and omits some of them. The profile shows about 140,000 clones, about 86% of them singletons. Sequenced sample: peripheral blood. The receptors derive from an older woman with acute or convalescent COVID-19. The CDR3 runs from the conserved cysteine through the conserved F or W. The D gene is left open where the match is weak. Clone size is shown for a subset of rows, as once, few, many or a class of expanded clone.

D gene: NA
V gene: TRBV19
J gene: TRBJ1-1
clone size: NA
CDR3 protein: CATKDSTNTEAFF
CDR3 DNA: TGTGCCACTAAAGACAGTACGAACACTGAAGCTTTCTTT

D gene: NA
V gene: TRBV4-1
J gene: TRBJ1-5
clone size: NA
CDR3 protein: CASSQDSPTGILNQPQHF
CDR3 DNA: TGCGCCAGCAGCCAAGATTCCCCGACAGGAATTCTCAATCAGCCCCAGCATTTT

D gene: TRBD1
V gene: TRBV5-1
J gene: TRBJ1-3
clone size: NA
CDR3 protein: CASSLGTGTDTIYF
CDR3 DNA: TGCGCCAGCAGCTTAGGGACAGGGACCGACACCATATATTTT

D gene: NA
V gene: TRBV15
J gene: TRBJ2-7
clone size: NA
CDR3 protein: CATSSSWDTVAYEQYF
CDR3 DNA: TGTGCCACCAGCAGTTCTTGGGACACTGTTGCCTACGAGCAGTACTTC

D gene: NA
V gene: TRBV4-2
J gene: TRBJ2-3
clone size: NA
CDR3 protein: CASSQDPYTDTQYF
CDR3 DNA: TGTGCCAGCAGCCAAGATCCGTATACAGATACGCAGTATTTT

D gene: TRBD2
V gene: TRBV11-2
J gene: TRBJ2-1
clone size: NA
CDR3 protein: CASSILWTSAYNEQFF
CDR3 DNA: TGTGCCAGCAGCATTCTTTGGACTAGCGCCTACAATGAGCAGTTCTTC

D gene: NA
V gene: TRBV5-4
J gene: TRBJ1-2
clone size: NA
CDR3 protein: CASSLRQDSPEYGYTF
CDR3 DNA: TGTGCCAGCAGCTTGCGTCAAGACAGCCCAGAGTATGGCTACACCTTC

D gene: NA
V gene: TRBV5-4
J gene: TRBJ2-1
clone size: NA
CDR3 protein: CATDQEGAREGGYNEQFF
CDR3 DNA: TGTGCCACAGACCAAGAGGGGGCACGGGAGGGGGGCTACAATGAGCAGTTCTTC

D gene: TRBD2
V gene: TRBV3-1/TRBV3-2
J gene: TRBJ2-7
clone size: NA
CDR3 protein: CASSRTSAGEQYF
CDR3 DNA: TGTGCCAGCAGCCGGACTAGCGCGGGGGAGCAGTACTTC

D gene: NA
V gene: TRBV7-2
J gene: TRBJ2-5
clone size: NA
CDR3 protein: CASAEGVLETQYF
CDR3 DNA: TGTGCCAGCGCCGAGGGAGTTCTAGAGACCCAGTACTTC

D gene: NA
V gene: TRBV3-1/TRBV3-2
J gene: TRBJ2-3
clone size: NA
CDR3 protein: CASSPTYTDTQYF
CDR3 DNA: TGTGCCAGCAGCCCCACATACACAGATACGCAGTATTTT

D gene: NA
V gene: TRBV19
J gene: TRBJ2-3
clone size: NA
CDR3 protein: CASSSPPGSVTDTQYF
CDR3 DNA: TGTGCCAGTAGTAGCCCTCCAGGATCTGTCACAGATACGCAGTATTTT

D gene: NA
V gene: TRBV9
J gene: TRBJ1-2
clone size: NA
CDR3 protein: CASSVMEGGWGYTF
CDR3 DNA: TGTGCCAGCAGCGTAATGGAAGGGGGTTGGGGCTACACCTTC

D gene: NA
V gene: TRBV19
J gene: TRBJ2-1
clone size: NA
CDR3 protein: CASRGQSYNEQFF
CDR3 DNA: TGTGCCTCGAGAGGACAATCCTACAATGAGCAGTTCTTC

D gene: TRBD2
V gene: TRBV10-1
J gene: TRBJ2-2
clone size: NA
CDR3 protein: CASSESGGVDTGELFF
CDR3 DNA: TGCGCCAGCAGTGAGTCGGGGGGGGTGGACACCGGGGAGCTGTTTTTT

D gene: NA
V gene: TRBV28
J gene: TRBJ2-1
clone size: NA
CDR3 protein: CASSFRARSSYNEQFF
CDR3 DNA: TGTGCCAGCAGTTTTCGAGCGAGGAGCTCCTACAATGAGCAGTTCTTC

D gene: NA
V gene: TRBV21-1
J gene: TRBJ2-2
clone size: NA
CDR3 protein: CASSKMVGQRSRGAVF
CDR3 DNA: TGTGCCAGCAGCAAAATGGTAGGGCAGCGGAGCCGGGGAGCTGTTTTT

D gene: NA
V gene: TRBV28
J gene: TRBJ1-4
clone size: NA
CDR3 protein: CASSSMGARDEKLFF
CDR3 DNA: TGTGCCAGCAGTTCAATGGGGGCGAGAGACGAAAAACTGTTTTTT

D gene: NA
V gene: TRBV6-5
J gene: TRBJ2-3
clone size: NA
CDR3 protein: CASKQQGSTDTQYF
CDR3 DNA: TGTGCCAGCAAACAACAGGGCTCGACAGATACGCAGTATTTT

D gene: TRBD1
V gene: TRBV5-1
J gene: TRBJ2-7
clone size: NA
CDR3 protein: CASSLGDRVYEQYF
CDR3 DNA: TGCGCCAGCAGCTTGGGGGACAGGGTATACGAGCAGTACTTC

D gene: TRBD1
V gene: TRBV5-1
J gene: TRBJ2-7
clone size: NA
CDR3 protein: CATRPWTGITYEQYF
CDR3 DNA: TGCGCCACCCGGCCCTGGACAGGGATAACCTACGAGCAGTACTTC

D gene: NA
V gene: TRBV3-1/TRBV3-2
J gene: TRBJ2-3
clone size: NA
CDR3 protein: CASSPREALVRQSTDTQYF
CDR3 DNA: TGTGCCAGCAGCCCCAGAGAAGCCCTCGTTCGACAAAGCACAGATACGCAGTATTTT

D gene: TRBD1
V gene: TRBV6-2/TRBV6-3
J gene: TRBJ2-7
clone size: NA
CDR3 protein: CASSSRDRGPNEQYF
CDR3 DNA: TGTGCCAGCAGCTCCCGGGACAGGGGCCCTAACGAGCAGTACTTC

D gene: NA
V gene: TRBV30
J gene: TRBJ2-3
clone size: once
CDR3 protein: CAWTRGGRTDTQYF
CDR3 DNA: TGTGCCTGGACCCGCGGGGGCCGCACAGATACGCAGTATTTT

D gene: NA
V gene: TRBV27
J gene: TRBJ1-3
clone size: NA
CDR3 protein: CAGRDTIYF
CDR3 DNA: TGTGCAGGCAGGGACACCATATATTTT

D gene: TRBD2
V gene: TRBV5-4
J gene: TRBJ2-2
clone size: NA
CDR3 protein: CASSLGLAGRLNTGELFF
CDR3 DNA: TGTGCCAGCAGCTTGGGACTAGCGGGCCGATTGAACACCGGGGAGCTGTTTTTT

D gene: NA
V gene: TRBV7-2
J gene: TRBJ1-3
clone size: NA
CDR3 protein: CASSLSKGLFGNTIYF
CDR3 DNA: TGTGCCAGCAGCTTAAGCAAGGGGTTGTTTGGAAACACCATATATTTT

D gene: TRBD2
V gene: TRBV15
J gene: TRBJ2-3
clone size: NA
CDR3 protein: CATSSPGGWGDTQYF
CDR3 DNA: TGTGCCACCAGCAGTCCGGGAGGCTGGGGAGATACGCAGTATTTT

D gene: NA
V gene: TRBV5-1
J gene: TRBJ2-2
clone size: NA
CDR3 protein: CASSQKEKRTGELFF
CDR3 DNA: TGCGCCAGCAGCCAGAAGGAAAAGCGGACCGGGGAGCTGTTTTTT

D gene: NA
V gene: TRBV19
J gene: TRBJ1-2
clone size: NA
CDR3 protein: CASSVDRSSGYTF
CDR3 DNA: TGTGCCAGTAGTGTCGACAGGTCATCCGGCTACACCTTC

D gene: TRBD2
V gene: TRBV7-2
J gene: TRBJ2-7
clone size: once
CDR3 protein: CASSLMGTSGRIPYEQYF
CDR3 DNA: TGTGCCAGCAGCTTAATGGGGACTAGCGGGAGGATCCCCTACGAGCAGTACTTC

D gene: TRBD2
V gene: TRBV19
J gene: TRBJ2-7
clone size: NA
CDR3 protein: CASRLAGNSYEQYF
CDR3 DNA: TGTGCCAGTAGACTAGCGGGAAATTCCTACGAGCAGTACTTC

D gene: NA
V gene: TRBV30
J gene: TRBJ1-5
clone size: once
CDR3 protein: CAWNDFSNQPQHF
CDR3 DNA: TGTGCCTGGAATGACTTTAGCAATCAGCCCCAGCATTTT

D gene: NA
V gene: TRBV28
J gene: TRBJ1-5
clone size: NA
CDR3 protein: CASSPPGTGLEPQHF
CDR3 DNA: TGTGCCAGCAGCCCCCCCGGCACAGGGCTTGAGCCCCAGCATTTT

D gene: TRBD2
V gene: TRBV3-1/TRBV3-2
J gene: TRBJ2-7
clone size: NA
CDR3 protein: CASSQEVRTSGLNEQYF
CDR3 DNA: TGTGCCAGCAGCCAAGAGGTCCGGACTAGCGGGCTCAACGAGCAGTACTTC

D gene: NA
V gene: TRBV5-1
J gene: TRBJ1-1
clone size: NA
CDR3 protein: CASSLDTGDTEAFF
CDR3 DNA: TGCGCCAGCAGCTTGGATACCGGGGACACTGAAGCTTTCTTT

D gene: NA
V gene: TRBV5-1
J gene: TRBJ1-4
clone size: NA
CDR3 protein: CASRVVGADNEKLFF
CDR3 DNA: TGCGCCAGCAGGGTGGTGGGGGCCGATAATGAAAAACTGTTTTTT

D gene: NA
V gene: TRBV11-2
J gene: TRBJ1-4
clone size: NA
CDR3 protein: CASSRGRVGTNEKLFF
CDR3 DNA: TGTGCCAGCAGCCGAGGGAGGGTTGGAACTAATGAAAAACTGTTTTTT

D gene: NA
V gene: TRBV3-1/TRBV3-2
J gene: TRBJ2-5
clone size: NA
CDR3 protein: CASSQDKGLFWPQYF
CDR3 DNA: TGTGCCAGCAGCCAAGACAAAGGACTTTTTTGGCCCCAGTACTTC

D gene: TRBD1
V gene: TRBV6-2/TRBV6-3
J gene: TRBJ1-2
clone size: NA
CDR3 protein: CASSHDPGQGPYGYTF
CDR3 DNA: TGTGCCAGCAGTCACGACCCGGGACAGGGGCCTTATGGCTACACCTTC

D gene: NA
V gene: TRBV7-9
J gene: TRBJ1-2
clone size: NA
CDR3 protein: CASSLGAAELNYGYTF
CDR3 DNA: TGTGCCAGCAGCTTAGGGGCCGCAGAGTTGAACTATGGCTACACCTTC

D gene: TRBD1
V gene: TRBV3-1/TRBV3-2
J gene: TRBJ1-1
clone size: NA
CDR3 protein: CASSQGTGDRTEAFF
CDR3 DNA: TGTGCCAGCAGCCAAGGGACAGGGGATAGGACTGAAGCTTTCTTT

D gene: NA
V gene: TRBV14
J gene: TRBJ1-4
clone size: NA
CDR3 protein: CASSPRTSGEKLFF
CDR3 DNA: TGTGCCAGCAGCCCACGTACCAGTGGTGAAAAACTGTTTTTT